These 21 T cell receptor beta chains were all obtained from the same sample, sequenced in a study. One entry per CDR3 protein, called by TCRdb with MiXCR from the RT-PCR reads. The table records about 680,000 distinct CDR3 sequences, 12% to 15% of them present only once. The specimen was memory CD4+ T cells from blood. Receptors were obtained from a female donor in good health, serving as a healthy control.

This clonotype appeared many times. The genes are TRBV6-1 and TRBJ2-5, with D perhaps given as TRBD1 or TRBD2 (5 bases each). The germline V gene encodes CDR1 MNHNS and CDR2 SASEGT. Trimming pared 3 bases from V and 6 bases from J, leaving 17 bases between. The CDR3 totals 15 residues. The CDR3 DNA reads TGTGCCAGCAGTGATGCCATTGGGACCTCGAAGACCCAGTACTTC. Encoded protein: CASSDAIGTSKTQYF.

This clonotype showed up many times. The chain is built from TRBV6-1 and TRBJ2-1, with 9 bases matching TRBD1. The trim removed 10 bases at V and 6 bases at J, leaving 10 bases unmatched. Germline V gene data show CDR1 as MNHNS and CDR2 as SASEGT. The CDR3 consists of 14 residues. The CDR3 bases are TGTGCCAACAAATGGGGACAGGGATCCAATGAGCAGTTCTTC. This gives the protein CANKWGQGSNEQFF.

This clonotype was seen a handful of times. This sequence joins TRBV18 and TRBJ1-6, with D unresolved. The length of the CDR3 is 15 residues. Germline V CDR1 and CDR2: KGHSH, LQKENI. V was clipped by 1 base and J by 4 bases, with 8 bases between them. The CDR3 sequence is CASSPLTDYNSPLHF. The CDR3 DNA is TGTGCCAGCTCACCACTAACGGATTATAATTCACCCCTCCACTTT.

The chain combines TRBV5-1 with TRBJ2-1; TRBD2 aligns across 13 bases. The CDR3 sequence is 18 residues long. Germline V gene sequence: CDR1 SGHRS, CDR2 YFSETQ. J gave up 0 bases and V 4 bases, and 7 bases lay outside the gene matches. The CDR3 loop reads CASSAATSGRSSYNEQFF. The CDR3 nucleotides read TGCGCCAGCAGCGCCGCGACTAGCGGGAGGAGCTCCTACAATGAGCAGTTCTTC.

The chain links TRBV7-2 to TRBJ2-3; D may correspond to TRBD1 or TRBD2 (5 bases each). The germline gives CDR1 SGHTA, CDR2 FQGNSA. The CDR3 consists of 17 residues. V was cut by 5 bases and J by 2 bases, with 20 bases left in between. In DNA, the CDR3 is TGTGCCAGCAGCCTAAGTGGGGGAACGGTTCCCACAGATACGCAGTATTTT. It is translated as CASSLSGGTVPTDTQYF.

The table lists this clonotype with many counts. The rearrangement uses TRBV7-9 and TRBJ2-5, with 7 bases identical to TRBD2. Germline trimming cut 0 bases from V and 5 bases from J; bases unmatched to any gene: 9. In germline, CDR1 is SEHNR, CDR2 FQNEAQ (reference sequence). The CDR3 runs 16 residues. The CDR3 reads CASSLAVRRETETQYF. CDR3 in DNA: TGTGCCAGCAGCTTAGCCGTGCGGCGGGAGACGGAGACCCAGTACTTC.

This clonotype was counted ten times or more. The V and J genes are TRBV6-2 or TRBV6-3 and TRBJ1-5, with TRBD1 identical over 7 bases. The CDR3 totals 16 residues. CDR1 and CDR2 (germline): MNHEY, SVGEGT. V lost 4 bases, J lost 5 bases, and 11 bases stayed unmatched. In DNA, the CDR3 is TGTGCCAGCAGTTCCTGGGGTACAGGGACAGATCAGCCCCAGCATTTT. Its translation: CASSSWGTGTDQPQHF.

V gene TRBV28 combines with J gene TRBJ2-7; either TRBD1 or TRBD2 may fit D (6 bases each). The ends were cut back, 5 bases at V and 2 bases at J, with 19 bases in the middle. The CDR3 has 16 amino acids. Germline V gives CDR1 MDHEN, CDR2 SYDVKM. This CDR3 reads CASSLEGGPNTYEQYF. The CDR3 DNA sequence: TGTGCCAGCAGTCTAGAGGGGGGCCCTAATACCTACGAGCAGTACTTC.

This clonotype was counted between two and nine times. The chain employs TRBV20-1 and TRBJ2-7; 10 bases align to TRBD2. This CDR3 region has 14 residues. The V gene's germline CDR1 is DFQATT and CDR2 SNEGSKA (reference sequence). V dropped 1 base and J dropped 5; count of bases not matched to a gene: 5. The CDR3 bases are TGCAGTGCTAGAGGGCCTAGCGGGAGTAACGAGCAGTACTTC. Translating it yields CSARGPSGSNEQYF.

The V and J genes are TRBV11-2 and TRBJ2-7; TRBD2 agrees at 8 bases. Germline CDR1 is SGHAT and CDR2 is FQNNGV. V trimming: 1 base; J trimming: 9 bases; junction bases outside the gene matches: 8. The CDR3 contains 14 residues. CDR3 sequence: CASSLAGGSGLQYF. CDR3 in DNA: TGTGCCAGCAGCTTAGCGGGAGGGTCGGGATTGCAGTACTTC. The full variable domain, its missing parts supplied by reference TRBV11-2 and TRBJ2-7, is EAGVAQSPRYKIIEKRQSVAFWCNPISGHATLYWYQQILGQGPKLLIQFQNNGVVDDSQLPKDRFSAERLKGVDSTLKIQPAKLEDSAVYLCASSLAGGSGLQYFGPGTRLTVT.

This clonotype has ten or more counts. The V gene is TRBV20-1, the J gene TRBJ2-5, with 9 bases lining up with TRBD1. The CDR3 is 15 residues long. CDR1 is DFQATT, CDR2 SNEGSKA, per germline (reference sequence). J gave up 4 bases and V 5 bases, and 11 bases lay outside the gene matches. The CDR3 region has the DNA TGCAGTGCTCACAGGGGGCTTGCGGTGGGAGAGACCCAGTACTTC. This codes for CSAHRGLAVGETQYF.

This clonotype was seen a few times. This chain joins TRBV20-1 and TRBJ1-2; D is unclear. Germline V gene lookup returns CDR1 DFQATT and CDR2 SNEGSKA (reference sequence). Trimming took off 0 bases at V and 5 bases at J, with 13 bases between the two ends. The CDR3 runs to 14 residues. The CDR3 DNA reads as TGCAGTGCTAGAGATGAGATGGAGGGATATGGCTACACCTTC. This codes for CSARDEMEGYGYTF.

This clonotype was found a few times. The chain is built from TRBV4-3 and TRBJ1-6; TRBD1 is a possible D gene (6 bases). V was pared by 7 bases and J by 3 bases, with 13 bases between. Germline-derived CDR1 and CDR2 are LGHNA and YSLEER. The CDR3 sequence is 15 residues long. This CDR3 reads CASTQGRGYNSPLHF. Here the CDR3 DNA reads TGCGCCAGCACACAGGGTCGGGGCTATAATTCACCCCTCCACTTT.

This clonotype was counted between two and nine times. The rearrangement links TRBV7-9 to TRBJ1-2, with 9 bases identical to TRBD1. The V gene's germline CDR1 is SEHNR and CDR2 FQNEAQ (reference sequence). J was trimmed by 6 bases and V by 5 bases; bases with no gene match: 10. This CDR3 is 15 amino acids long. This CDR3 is CASSRGQGGFDGYTF. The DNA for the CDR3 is TGTGCCAGCAGCCGGGGACAGGGTGGATTTGATGGCTACACCTTC.

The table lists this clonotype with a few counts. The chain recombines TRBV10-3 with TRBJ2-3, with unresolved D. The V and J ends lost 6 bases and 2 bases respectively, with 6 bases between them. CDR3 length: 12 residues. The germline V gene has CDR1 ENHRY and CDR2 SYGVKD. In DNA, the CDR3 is TGTGCCATCAGGGGTACCACAGATACGCAGTATTTT. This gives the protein CAIRGTTDTQYF.

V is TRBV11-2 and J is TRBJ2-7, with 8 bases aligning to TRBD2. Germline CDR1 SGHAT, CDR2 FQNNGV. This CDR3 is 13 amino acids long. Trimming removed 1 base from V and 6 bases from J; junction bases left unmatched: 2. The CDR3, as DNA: TGTGCCAGCAGCTTAGGACTAGCGAGCGAGCAGTACTTC. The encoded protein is CASSLGLASEQYF.

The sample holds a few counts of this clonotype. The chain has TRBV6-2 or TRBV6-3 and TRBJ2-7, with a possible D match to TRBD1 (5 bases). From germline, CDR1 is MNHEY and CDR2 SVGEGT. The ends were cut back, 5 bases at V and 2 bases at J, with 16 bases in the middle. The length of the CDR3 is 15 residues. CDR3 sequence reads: CASSPTVGRAYEQYF. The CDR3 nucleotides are TGTGCCAGCAGTCCGACCGTTGGCAGGGCCTACGAGCAGTACTTC.

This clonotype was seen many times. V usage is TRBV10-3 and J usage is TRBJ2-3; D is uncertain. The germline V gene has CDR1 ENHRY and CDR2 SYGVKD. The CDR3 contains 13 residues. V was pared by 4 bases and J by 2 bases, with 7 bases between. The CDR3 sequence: CAISGGYTDTQYF. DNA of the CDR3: TGTGCCATCAGTGGGGGATACACAGATACGCAGTATTTT.

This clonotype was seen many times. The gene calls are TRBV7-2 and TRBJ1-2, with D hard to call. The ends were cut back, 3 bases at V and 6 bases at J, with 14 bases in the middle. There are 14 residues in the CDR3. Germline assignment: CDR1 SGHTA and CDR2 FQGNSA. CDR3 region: CASSFRRTPDGYTF. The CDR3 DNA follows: TGTGCCAGCAGCTTCCGTCGGACGCCTGATGGCTACACCTTC.

CDR3 nucleotide sequence: TGTGCCAGCAGCGCCATGTCAGGGTGGCAATTGAACACTGAAGCTTTCTTT. Translation gives CASSAMSGWQLNTEAFF. The V and J genes are TRBV7-2 and TRBJ1-1; D might be TRBD1 (5 bases). Germline values: CDR1 SGHTA, CDR2 FQGNSA. Trimming pared 5 bases from V and 0 bases from J, leaving 19 bases between. The CDR3 has 17 amino acids.

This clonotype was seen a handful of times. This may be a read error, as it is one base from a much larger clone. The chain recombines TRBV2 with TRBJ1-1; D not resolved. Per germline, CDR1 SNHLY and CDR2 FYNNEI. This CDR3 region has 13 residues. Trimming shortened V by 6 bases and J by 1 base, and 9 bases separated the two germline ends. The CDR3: CASRKDGNTEAFF. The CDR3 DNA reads TGTGCCAGCAGGAAGGACGGGAACACTGAAGCTTTCTTT.